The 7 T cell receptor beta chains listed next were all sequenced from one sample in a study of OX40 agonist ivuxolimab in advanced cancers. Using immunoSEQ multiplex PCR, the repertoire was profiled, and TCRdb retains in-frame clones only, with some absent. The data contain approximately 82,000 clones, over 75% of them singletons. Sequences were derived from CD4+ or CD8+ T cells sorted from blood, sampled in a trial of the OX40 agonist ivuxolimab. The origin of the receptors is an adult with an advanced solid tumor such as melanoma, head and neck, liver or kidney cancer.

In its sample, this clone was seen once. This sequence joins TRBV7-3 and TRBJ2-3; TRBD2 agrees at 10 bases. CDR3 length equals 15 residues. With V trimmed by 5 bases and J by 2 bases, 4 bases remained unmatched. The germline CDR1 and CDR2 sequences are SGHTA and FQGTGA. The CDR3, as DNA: TGTGCCAGCAGCACCCTAGCGGGAGTCACAGATACGCAGTATTTT. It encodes CASSTLAGVTDTQYF.

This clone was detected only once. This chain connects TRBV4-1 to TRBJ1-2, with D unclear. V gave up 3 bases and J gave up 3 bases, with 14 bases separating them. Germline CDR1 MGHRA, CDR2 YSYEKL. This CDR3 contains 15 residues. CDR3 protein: CASSQSHQADYGYTF. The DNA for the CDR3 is TGCGCCAGCAGCCAGTCCCACCAGGCCGACTATGGCTACACCTTC.

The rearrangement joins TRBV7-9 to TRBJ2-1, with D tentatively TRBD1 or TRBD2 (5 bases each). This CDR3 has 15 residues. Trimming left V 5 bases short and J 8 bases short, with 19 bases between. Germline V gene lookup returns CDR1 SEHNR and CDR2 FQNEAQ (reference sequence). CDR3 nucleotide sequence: TGTGCCAGCAGCGAGGGGACCTACCTAGGAGATGAGCAGTTCTTC. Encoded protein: CASSEGTYLGDEQFF.

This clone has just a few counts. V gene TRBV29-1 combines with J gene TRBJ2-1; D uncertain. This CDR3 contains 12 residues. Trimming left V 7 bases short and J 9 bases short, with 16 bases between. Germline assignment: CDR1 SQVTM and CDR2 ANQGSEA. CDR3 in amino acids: CSASHSVGEQFF. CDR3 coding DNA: TGCAGCGCTTCTCACTCCGTTGGTGAGCAGTTCTTC.

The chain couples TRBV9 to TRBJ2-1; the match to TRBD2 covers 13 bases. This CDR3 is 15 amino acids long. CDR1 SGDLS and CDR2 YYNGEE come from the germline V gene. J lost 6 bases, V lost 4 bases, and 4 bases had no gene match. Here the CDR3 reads CASSPRTSGSNEQFF. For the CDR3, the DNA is TGTGCCAGCAGCCCAAGGACTAGCGGGAGCAATGAGCAGTTCTTC.

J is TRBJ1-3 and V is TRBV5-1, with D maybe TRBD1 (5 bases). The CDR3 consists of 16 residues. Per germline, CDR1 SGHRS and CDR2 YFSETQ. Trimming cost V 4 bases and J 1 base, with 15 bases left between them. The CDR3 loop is CASSLRTGVSGNTIYF. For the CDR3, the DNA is TGCGCCAGCAGCCTTAGGACGGGGGTATCTGGAAACACCATATATTTT.

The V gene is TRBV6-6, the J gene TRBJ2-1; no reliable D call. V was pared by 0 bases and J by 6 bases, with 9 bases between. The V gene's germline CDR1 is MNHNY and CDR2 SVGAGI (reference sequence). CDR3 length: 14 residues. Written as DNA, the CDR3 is TGTGCCAGCAGTTACTCGACGGGCATCAATGAGCAGTTCTTC. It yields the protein CASSYSTGINEQFF.